These T cell receptor beta chains were read from a single sample in a study of tumor-infiltrating lymphocytes in primary liver carcinoma. MiXCR was run by TCRdb on the multiplex PCR reads, yielding one entry per CDR3 protein. The data contain about 120,000 distinct CDR3 sequences, under 70% of them singletons. The specimen was tumor-adjacent normal liver tissue. The source is a woman in her sixties with primary liver carcinoma and hepatitis B virus infection. Both conserved end residues are trimmed from each CDR3.

v_gene	j_gene	CDR3aa
TRBV5-5	TRBJ1-2	ASSLGPQNYGYT
TRBV6-5	TRBJ1-1	ASNDAGVKTEAF
TRBV5-1	TRBJ2-1	ASSSPGLEYEQF
TRBV11-3	TRBJ2-2	ASSCNMGQGLTGELF
TRBV24-1	TRBJ2-2	ATRYSGFGELF
TRBV29-1	TRBJ1-2	STVRDSTDGYT
TRBV6-1	TRBJ2-5	ARSEFYRRGEQAETQY
TRBV28	TRBJ1-1	TSRKFQNTEAF
TRBV5-1	TRBJ2-5	ASNQGAEETQY
TRBV4-1	TRBJ2-1	ASSTRRQGLNEQF
TRBV4-1	TRBJ1-2	ASSQRDRGFQYGYT
TRBV11-2	TRBJ2-3	ARSPGLAGPDTHY
TRBV11-2	TRBJ1-1	ASSFRRMNTEAF
TRBV28	TRBJ2-1	ASSLFGGSGSSYSEQF
TRBV28	TRBJ2-1	ASSLRGGGNEQF
TRBV11-2	TRBJ2-3	ASSLMRWCTDTQY
TRBV11-1	TRBJ1-5	ASSPISTGIDEPQH
TRBV11-2	TRBJ2-3	ASSLELSGVDTQY
TRBV4-1	TRBJ2-7	ASSHGTSGYEQY
TRBV6-5	TRBJ1-2	ASSYSVQLINYGYT
TRBV7-9	TRBJ2-1	AGGTSGGNNGQF
TRBV5-1	TRBJ2-7	ASSLRGNYEQY
TRBV4-1	TRBJ1-5	ASSQAGTVVCQPQH
TRBV29-1	TRBJ2-7	SVRSYPSSYEQY
TRBV6-1	TRBJ1-1	ASSAETGGGTFAF
TRBV28	TRBJ2-7	ASGLLEIPNYEQY